This passage covers 26 T cell receptor beta chains from one sample sequenced in a study of T-cell memory formation after mild COVID-19. TCRdb reprocessed the 5' RACE reads with MiXCR, giving one entry per CDR3 protein. The sample lists some 300,000 distinct CDR3 sequences; more than 20% were seen once. The sequencing sample was made of PBMCs or a T cell subset sorted from them (not recorded which). These receptors were taken from a man younger than 35 who had mild COVID-19 (a few samples of this study predate the infection). Cell type and time point are not known.

This clonotype showed up just a few times. The chain carries TRBV4-1 and TRBJ1-1, with TRBD1 as a possible D gene (6 bases). V lost 3 bases and J 1 base, leaving 12 bases between the germline ends. Germline values: CDR1 MGHRA, CDR2 YSYEKL. This CDR3 has 15 residues. CDR3 amino acids: CASSQSGAGNTEAFF. The DNA of the CDR3 is TGCGCCAGCAGCCAGTCAGGGGCTGGGAACACTGAAGCTTTCTTT.

Many counts were recorded for this clonotype. V is TRBV5-5 and J is TRBJ1-2; D gene ambiguous. Trimming stripped 0 bases from V and 4 bases from J, with 4 bases between. Germline V gene lookup returns CDR1 SGHKS and CDR2 YYEKEE (reference sequence). This CDR3 region has 12 residues. CDR3 sequence (DNA): TGTGCCAGCAGCTTGGACAGCTATGGCTACACCTTC. Its translation: CASSLDSYGYTF.

This clonotype was counted ten times or more. This chain's CDR3 is CASSRQTGGGTTNVLTF. CDR3 DNA: TGTGCCAGCAGCAGACAGACAGGGGGTGGAACCACCAACGTCCTGACTTTC. The rearrangement joins TRBV7-2 to TRBJ2-6; 9 positions match TRBD1. The CDR3 has 17 amino acids. Germline assignment: CDR1 SGHTA and CDR2 FQGNSA. The V segment lost 5 bases and the J segment 8 bases; nucleotides outside the gene matches: 13.

The genes are TRBV7-8 and TRBJ1-5; 8 bases agree with TRBD1. The CDR3 runs 17 residues. With V trimmed by 6 bases and J by 0 bases, 10 bases remained unmatched. In germline, CDR1 is SGHVS, CDR2 FQNEAQ. The chain's CDR3 is CASSRDRSSYSNQPQHF. The CDR3 region has the DNA TGTGCCAGCAGTAGGGACAGGAGTTCTTATAGCAATCAGCCCCAGCATTTT.

The genes are TRBV7-9 and TRBJ1-5, with a tentative D call TRBD1 (5 bases). CDR1 and CDR2 (germline): SEHNR, FQNEAQ (reference sequence). Trimming removed 4 bases at V and 4 bases at J, with 8 bases between. The CDR3 is made up of 13 amino acids. The CDR3 coding sequence is TGTGCCAGCAGCTCCGGGGGGAATCAGCCCCAGCATTTT. It encodes CASSSGGNQPQHF. Looking up the rest from reference TRBV7-9 and TRBJ1-5 gives the full variable domain: DTGVSQNPRHKITKRGQNVTFRCDPISEHNRLYWYRQTLGQGPEFLTYFQNEAQLEKSRLLSDRFSAERPKGSFSTLEIQRTEQGDSAMYLCASSSGGNQPQHFGDGTRLSIL.

V is TRBV7-2 and J is TRBJ2-7; TRBD1 is a possible D gene (6 bases). The CDR3 contains 15 residues. Germline assignment: CDR1 SGHTA and CDR2 FQGNSA. V was clipped by 1 base and J by 2 bases, with 12 bases between them. The DNA of the CDR3 is TGTGCCAGCAGCTTAGGGTCAGGGGCCGCCTACGAGCAGTACTTC. Amino acid sequence: CASSLGSGAAYEQYF.

The chain combines TRBV7-8 with TRBJ1-3; a weak D match, TRBD1 (6 bases). The germline CDR1 and CDR2 sequences are SGHVS and FQNEAQ. Trimming took off 4 bases at V and 4 bases at J, with 17 bases between the two ends. There are 16 residues in the CDR3. The CDR3 DNA sequence: TGTGCCAGCAGCTGGGGGCGATTGGCCGCCGGAAACACCATATATTTT. Protein sequence: CASSWGRLAAGNTIYF. Combining the CDR3 with reference TRBV7-8 and TRBJ1-3 gives the whole variable domain GAGVSQSPRYKVAKRGQDVALRCDPISGHVSLFWYQQALGQGPEFLTYFQNEAQLDKSGLPSDRFFAERPEGSVSTLKIQRTQQEDSAVYLCASSWGRLAAGNTIYFGEGSWLTVV.

This clonotype was observed a single time. This chain links TRBV24-1 with TRBJ2-1; D not resolved. Between the trimmed V and J ends, which lost 3 bases and 10 bases, there was a span of 12 bases. CDR1 and CDR2 (germline): KGHDR, SFDVKD. This CDR3 comprises 13 residues. The CDR3 here is CATSDDPVGEQFF. CDR3 in DNA: TGTGCCACCAGTGATGACCCCGTAGGAGAGCAGTTCTTC.

This clonotype was seen more than once but under ten times. The gene calls are TRBV6-2 or TRBV6-3 and TRBJ2-5, with D possibly TRBD2 on 5 matching bases. The CDR3 is 16 amino acids. CDR1 MNHEY and CDR2 SVGEGT come from the germline V gene. Between the trimmed V and J ends, which lost 6 bases and 2 bases, there was a span of 19 bases. The CDR3, as DNA: TGTGCCAGCAGCGACACCTCTCTCACGGGGCAAGAGACCCAGTACTTC. This encodes CASSDTSLTGQETQYF.

The chain employs TRBV15 and TRBJ2-7; no definite D call. Trimming shortened V by 0 bases and J by 7 bases, and 10 bases separated the two germline ends. This CDR3 is built from 13 residues. Germline CDR1 reads LNHNV; CDR2 reads YYDKDF (reference sequence). The CDR3 DNA reads as TGTGCCACCAGCAGAGATGGCGCGAGGGAGCAGTACGTC. This sequence encodes CATSRDGAREQYV.

V gene TRBV2 combines with J gene TRBJ2-4; 11 bases are shared with TRBD2. Germline-derived CDR1 and CDR2 are SNHLY and FYNNEI. Losses at the gene ends were 6 bases for V and 8 bases for J; bases not matched to a gene: 6. The CDR3 is 14 amino acids. The CDR3 reads CASRGGLAVYIQYF. The CDR3 DNA is TGTGCCAGCAGGGGGGGACTAGCGGTCTACATTCAGTACTTC.

The rearrangement links TRBV14 to TRBJ2-2; 7 bases match TRBD1. The V gene end was trimmed by 4 bases and the J gene end by 2 bases; junction bases not matched to a gene: 4. CDR3 length equals 15 residues. The germline V gene encodes CDR1 SGHDN and CDR2 FVKESK. CDR3 DNA: TGTGCCAGCAGCCGAGGGACAGTAAACACCGGGGAGCTGTTTTTT. Its translation: CASSRGTVNTGELFF.

V gene TRBV6-5 combines with J gene TRBJ1-1; D is unresolved. V lost 2 bases and J lost 4, with 8 bases in between. Germline V gene data show CDR1 as MNHEY and CDR2 as SVGAGI. The CDR3 loop spans 13 amino acids. The CDR3 nucleotides are TGTGCCAGCAGTTACGGTACCGGCACTGAAGCTTTCTTT. This encodes CASSYGTGTEAFF.

The chain is built from TRBV11-3 and TRBJ2-5; D is undetermined. Germline CDR1 reads SGHNT; CDR2 reads YENEEA. Trimming left V 0 bases short and J 0 bases short, with 17 bases between. The CDR3 length is 18 residues. The CDR3 sequence: CASSLDLRGPLNQETQYF. The CDR3 nucleotides are TGTGCCAGCAGCTTAGATTTGAGAGGCCCCCTGAACCAAGAGACCCAGTACTTC.

The chain is built from TRBV20-1 and TRBJ2-1; TRBD1 or TRBD2 may be the D gene (5 bases each). V was pared by 6 bases and J by 8 bases, with 20 bases between. The germline gives CDR1 DFQATT, CDR2 SNEGSKA (reference sequence). The CDR3 is 14 amino acids. The CDR3 reads CSASSLGVLDEQFF. Written as DNA, the CDR3 is TGCAGTGCAAGCAGCCTGGGGGTCTTAGATGAGCAGTTCTTC.

The V call is TRBV5-5, the J call TRBJ1-4; possibly TRBD1 for D (5 bases). CDR3 length equals 17 residues. Deletions cut 1 base from V and 0 bases from J, with 13 bases between. CDR1 and CDR2 (germline): SGHKS, YYEKEE (reference sequence). The CDR3 spells CASSLFGQYATNEKLFF. The CDR3 region has the DNA TGTGCCAGCAGCTTGTTTGGACAATATGCAACTAATGAAAAACTGTTTTTT.

This clonotype was detected a few times. This sequence joins TRBV2 and TRBJ1-2; TRBD1 agrees at 10 bases. From germline, CDR1 is SNHLY and CDR2 FYNNEI. CDR3 length: 14 amino acids. The junction had 5 bases not matched to a gene; V was cut back by 5 bases and J by 5 bases. The CDR3 reads CASSRQGAEYGYTF. Here the CDR3 DNA reads TGTGCCAGCAGTCGACAGGGGGCTGAGTATGGCTACACCTTC. Supplemented by reference TRBV2 and TRBJ1-2, the full variable domain reads EPEVTQTPSHQVTQMGQEVILRCVPISNHLYFYWYRQILGQKVEFLVSFYNNEISEKSEIFDDQFSVERPDGSNFTLKIRSTKLEDSAMYFCASSRQGAEYGYTFGSGTRLTVV.

The V call is TRBV4-3, the J call TRBJ2-1; no clear D. This CDR3 contains 14 residues. CDR1 is LGHNA, CDR2 YSLEER, per germline. V was clipped by 5 bases and J by 4 bases, with 12 bases between them. In nucleotides, the CDR3 is TGCGCCAGCAGCGGGCGTACCGGATACAATGAGCAGTTCTTC. Translating it yields CASSGRTGYNEQFF.

A few counts support this clonotype. The rearrangement links TRBV5-1 to TRBJ2-3; 7 bases match TRBD1. The germline V gene has CDR1 SGHRS and CDR2 YFSETQ. With 5 bases clipped from V and 3 bases from J, the junction kept 3 bases outside the gene matches. The CDR3 extends over 13 amino acids. The CDR3 reads CASRRGQTDTQYF. The CDR3 DNA sequence: TGCGCCAGCAGGAGGGGACAGACAGATACGCAGTATTTT.

This clonotype was detected many times. This sequence joins TRBV27 and TRBJ2-2; tentative D call: TRBD2 (5 bases). Germline assignment: CDR1 MNHEY and CDR2 SMNVEV (reference sequence). The CDR3 totals 13 residues. Trimming cost V 3 bases and J 7 bases, with 9 bases left between them. CDR3 protein: CASSLRGIGELFF. CDR3 in DNA: TGTGCCAGCAGTTTGAGAGGGATCGGGGAGCTGTTTTTT.

This clonotype was seen repeatedly, ten times or more. This chain uses TRBV7-2 with TRBJ2-1; D gene uncertain. The CDR3 covers 15 residues. Trimming removed 3 bases at V and 3 bases at J, with 12 bases between. Looked up from germline, CDR1 is SGHTA and CDR2 is FQGNSA. The CDR3 here is CASSFLESFYNEQFF. The DNA for the CDR3 is TGTGCCAGCAGCTTTCTAGAGAGCTTCTACAATGAGCAGTTCTTC.

In this sample, this clonotype turned up a few times. This rearrangement joins TRBV5-1 to TRBJ2-1, with D perhaps being TRBD1 or TRBD2 (5 bases each). The CDR3 is made up of 15 amino acids. V was pared by 2 bases and J by 9 bases, with 18 bases between. In germline, CDR1 is SGHRS, CDR2 YFSETQ. In DNA, the CDR3 is TGCGCCAGCAGCTTTGGGGCAGGGACGGTAACTGAGCAGTTCTTC. This translates into CASSFGAGTVTEQFF. The full variable domain, in which reference TRBV5-1 and TRBJ2-1 provide the parts outside the CDR3, is KAGVTQTPRYLIKTRGQQVTLSCSPISGHRSVSWYQQTPGQGLQFLFEYFSETQRNKGNFPGRFSGRQFSNSRSEMNVSTLELGDSALYLCASSFGAGTVTEQFFGPGTRLTVL.

This clonotype has more than one count but fewer than ten. The CDR3 nucleotides are TGTGCCAGCAGCTCGACGCGGGAGTCGAACACTGAAGCTTTCTTT. Translated: CASSSTRESNTEAFF. The V gene is TRBV5-6, the J gene TRBJ1-1; no clear D. Trimming pared 3 bases from V and 1 base from J, leaving 13 bases between. The CDR3 extends over 15 amino acids. Per the germline V gene, CDR1 is SGHDT and CDR2 is YYEEEE. Full variable domain (outside the CDR3, taken from reference TRBV5-6 and TRBJ1-1): DAGVTQSPTHLIKTRGQQVTLRCSPKSGHDTVSWYQQALGQGPQFIFQYYEEEERQRGNFPDRFSGHQFPNYSSELNVNALLLGDSALYLCASSSTRESNTEAFFGQGTRLTVV.

This clonotype showed up just a few times. The V call is TRBV28, the J call TRBJ1-5; TRBD1 aligns across 9 bases. The CDR3 sequence is 17 residues long. Germline values: CDR1 MDHEN, CDR2 SYDVKM. Trimming cost V 6 bases and J 5 bases; bases outside gene matches: 14. The CDR3 nucleotides are TGTGCCAGCAGGCCGACTCCGGGACAGGGATTAGATCAGCCCCAGCATTTT. Translation gives CASRPTPGQGLDQPQHF. The full variable domain, with the rest looked up from reference TRBV28 and TRBJ1-5, is DVKVTQSSRYLVKRTGEKVFLECVQDMDHENMFWYRQDPGLGLRLIYFSYDVKMKEKGDIPEGYSVSREKKERFSLILESASTNQTSMYLCASRPTPGQGLDQPQHFGDGTRLSIL.

The rearrangement links TRBV7-2 to TRBJ2-3; TRBD2 aligns across 9 bases. The trim removed 5 bases at V and 7 bases at J, leaving 16 bases unmatched. Germline CDR1 and CDR2: SGHTA and FQGNSA. The CDR3 length is 17 residues. CDR3 in amino acids: CASSIPPGRGGRNTQYF. The CDR3 DNA sequence: TGTGCCAGCAGCATACCCCCGGGGCGGGGGGGCCGTAATACGCAGTATTTT. The full variable domain, its missing parts supplied by reference TRBV7-2 and TRBJ2-3, is GAGVSQSPSNKVTEKGKDVELRCDPISGHTALYWYRQSLGQGLEFLIYFQGNSAPDKSGLPSDRFSAERTGGSVSTLTIQRTQQEDSAVYLCASSIPPGRGGRNTQYFGPGTRLTVL.

This clonotype was observed many times. This chain connects TRBV10-2 to TRBJ2-3; 8 nucleotides agree with TRBD1. Germline V gene data show CDR1 as WSHSY and CDR2 as SAAADI. There are 14 residues in the CDR3. The trim removed 7 bases at V and 1 base at J, leaving 4 bases unmatched. CDR3 protein: CASTATGGTDTQYF. The CDR3 DNA is TGCGCCAGCACGGCGACAGGGGGCACAGATACGCAGTATTTT.